This TCR beta chain emerged from a study of memory CD4+ T cells and cytomegalovirus serostatus. The sort gate was single viable CD3+CD4+CD8-CD45RO+ cells for memory CD4+ T cells. The CDR3 spans 15 residues. CDR1 and CDR2 from the germline V gene are KGHSH and LQKENI. Trimming took off 1 base at V and 0 bases at J, with 7 bases between the two ends. Here immunoSEQ multiplex PCR was the method, and the copy in TCRdb shows in-frame clones only, minus some. Among roughly 60,000 clones listed, roughly 81% were seen once. The rearrangement links TRBV18 to TRBJ1-3; D remains unclear. This TCR came from an adult in good health and CMV-seronegative. Sequences were obtained from memory CD4+ T cells from blood. CDR3 sequence (DNA): TGTGCCAGCTCACCACAGGGTTTCTCTGGAAACACCATATATTTT. Translation: CASSPQGFSGNTIYF.